The 25 T cell receptor beta chains below were found in one sample sequenced in a study of cytomegalovirus exposure and HLA in healthy donors. It was with 60 Vbeta and 13 Jbeta primers that the PCR ran. The assay was immunoSEQ multiplex PCR, and TCRdb's table has in-frame clones only and misses some. The sample records fewer than 120,000 clones, over 65% being singletons. The sample taken for sequencing was PBMCs. The receptors shown here come from a man aged 25 to 45 in good health and CMV-seropositive.

V is TRBV19 and J is TRBJ1-1, with 10 bases lining up with TRBD1. This CDR3 is built from 14 residues. The germline gives CDR1 LNHDA, CDR2 SQIVND (reference sequence). J was trimmed by 1 base and V by 6 bases; bases with no gene match: 2. The chain's CDR3 is CASSRDRGNTEAFF. DNA of the CDR3: TGTGCCAGTAGCAGGGACAGGGGGAACACTGAAGCTTTCTTT.

This chain connects TRBV11-2 to TRBJ1-4; no clear D. The CDR3 length is 17 residues. V shed 3 bases and J shed 5 bases, with 19 bases lying between them. Germline V gives CDR1 SGHAT, CDR2 FQNNGV. The CDR3 loop reads CASSFHPLAYRNEKLFF. CDR3 in DNA: TGTGCCAGCAGCTTTCACCCCCTGGCGTACAGAAATGAAAAACTGTTTTTT.

This sequence joins TRBV6-6 and TRBJ2-1; 9 bases match TRBD2. CDR3 length: 16 amino acids. The ends lost 0 bases at V and 7 bases at J; junction bases unmatched: 7. Germline loops: CDR1 MNHNY, CDR2 SVGAGI (reference sequence). This CDR3 is CASSYSPAGGPNEQFF. The CDR3 DNA reads as TGTGCCAGCAGTTACTCGCCAGCGGGGGGCCCAAATGAGCAGTTCTTC.

The chain is built from TRBV4-2 and TRBJ1-1; tentatively, D is TRBD1 (5 bases). The germline V and J ends were trimmed by 0 bases and 4 bases, with 15 bases remaining between them. Germline loops: CDR1 LGHNA, CDR2 YNFKEQ. The CDR3 covers 16 residues. This chain's CDR3 is CASSQDWVRDITEAFF. Written as DNA, the CDR3 is TGTGCCAGCAGCCAAGATTGGGTCAGGGATATCACTGAAGCTTTCTTT.

The V gene is TRBV7-9, the J gene TRBJ2-7, with 13 bases identical to TRBD2. In germline, CDR1 is SEHNR, CDR2 FQNEAQ (reference sequence). The junction had 5 bases not matched to a gene; V was cut back by 0 bases and J by 3 bases. This CDR3 contains 17 residues. The chain's CDR3 is CASSLAALAGGRYEQYF. In DNA form, the CDR3 reads TGTGCCAGCAGCTTAGCGGCACTAGCGGGGGGGCGCTACGAGCAGTACTTC.

A word on this clone: Other DNA sequences from this sample encode an identical CDR3 as well. The rearrangement uses TRBV5-6 and TRBJ2-3, with 7 positions matching TRBD1. This CDR3 spans 16 amino acids. From germline, CDR1 is SGHDT and CDR2 YYEEEE. V was clipped by 1 base and J by 1 base; unmatched bases: 6. Here the CDR3 DNA reads TGTGCCAGCAGCTTGAGAGGGGGACAGCGCACAGATACGCAGTATTTT. The encoded protein is CASSLRGGQRTDTQYF.

The rearrangement uses TRBV29-1 and TRBJ2-3; 10 positions agree with TRBD1. The CDR3 has 13 residues. V was pared by 7 bases and J by 5 bases, with 6 bases of the junction left unmatched. Per the germline V gene, CDR1 is SQVTM and CDR2 is ANQGSEA. The CDR3, as DNA: TGCAGCGCTGGGACAGGGGCTCAAGATACGCAGTATTTT. Translation: CSAGTGAQDTQYF.

This clone was counted between two and nine times. The DNA for the CDR3 is TGTGCCAGCAGCCCCGGGTCCCGACAGGGGGTGGGAGATACGCAGTATTTT. Protein: CASSPGSRQGVGDTQYF. V is TRBV7-9 and J is TRBJ2-3, with 9 bases lining up with TRBD1. The CDR3 has 17 amino acids. V lost 5 bases, J lost 5 bases, and 14 bases stayed unmatched. Germline CDR1 is SEHNR and CDR2 is FQNEAQ (reference sequence).

This sequence joins TRBV18 and TRBJ1-1, with D possibly being TRBD1 (5 bases). V lost 6 bases and J 3 bases, leaving 11 bases between the germline ends. Germline-derived CDR1 and CDR2 are KGHSH and LQKENI. The CDR3 contains 13 residues. The CDR3 here is CASSLRADTEAFF. CDR3 in DNA: TGTGCCAGCTCGCTCAGGGCGGACACTGAAGCTTTCTTT.

This clone was observed a few times. The chain links TRBV4-2 to TRBJ2-1; tentatively, D is TRBD2 (5 bases). V was cut by 0 bases and J by 3 bases, with 12 bases left in between. Germline V gene sequence: CDR1 LGHNA, CDR2 YNFKEQ. The CDR3 is 16 residues long. This chain's CDR3 is CASSQDQEADYNEQFF. In DNA, the CDR3 is TGTGCCAGCAGCCAAGATCAGGAGGCAGACTACAATGAGCAGTTCTTC.

The chain carries TRBV4-1 and TRBJ2-7, with a weak D call TRBD2 (5 bases). The CDR3 spans 15 residues. V was clipped by 0 bases and J by 0 bases, with 9 bases between them. Germline V gene sequence: CDR1 MGHRA, CDR2 YSYEKL. CDR3 coding DNA: TGCGCCAGCAGCCAAGAGGTGCGGGTCTCCTACGAGCAGTACTTC. Protein sequence: CASSQEVRVSYEQYF.

J is TRBJ2-7 and V is TRBV2; TRBD1 might be the D (6 bases). The V and J ends lost 6 bases and 4 bases respectively, with 10 bases between them. In germline, CDR1 is SNHLY, CDR2 FYNNEI. This CDR3 comprises 12 residues. Written as DNA, the CDR3 is TGTGCCAGCAGGGGGGACACGTACGAGCAGTACTTC. It translates to CASRGDTYEQYF.

The chain combines TRBV2 with TRBJ2-7, with D perhaps matching TRBD1 (5 bases). The CDR3 totals 15 residues. V was shortened by 5 bases and J by 2 bases, with 16 bases between the two germline ends. The germline V gene has CDR1 SNHLY and CDR2 FYNNEI. The CDR3 region has the DNA TGTGCCAGCAGTAGAAAAGGGGATAGGCCCTACGAGCAGTACTTC. This encodes CASSRKGDRPYEQYF.

The J gene is TRBJ2-3, the V gene TRBV9; TRBD2 might be the D (7 bases). Trimming left V 7 bases short and J 0 bases short, with 18 bases between. The CDR3 consists of 16 residues. Germline CDR1 reads SGDLS; CDR2 reads YYNGEE. This chain's CDR3 is CASSGGGGLSTDTQYF. The CDR3 region has the DNA TGTGCCAGCTCCGGAGGGGGGGGGCTCAGCACAGATACGCAGTATTTT.

The rearrangement links TRBV5-1 to TRBJ1-3, with TRBD1 identical over 9 bases. The V and J ends lost 0 bases and 4 bases, in that order; junction bases with no gene match: 11. The germline gives CDR1 SGHRS, CDR2 YFSETQ. This CDR3 spans 18 amino acids. The DNA for the CDR3 is TGCGCCAGCAGCTTGGCGAAACAGGGGGCTTTGCTAGGAAACACCATATATTTT. The encoded protein is CASSLAKQGALLGNTIYF.

The chain has TRBV5-4 and TRBJ2-7; TRBD2 agrees at 9 bases. The CDR3 spans 14 residues. With V trimmed by 5 bases and J by 5 bases, 8 bases remained unmatched. CDR1 SGHNT and CDR2 YYREEE come from the germline V gene (reference sequence). CDR3 region: CASRRASGDNEQYF. CDR3 in DNA: TGTGCCAGCAGGCGGGCTAGCGGGGACAACGAGCAGTACTTC.

V gene TRBV14 combines with J gene TRBJ2-5, with 9 positions matching TRBD1. CDR1 and CDR2 from the germline V gene are SGHDN and FVKESK. Trimming cost V 1 base and J 0 bases; bases outside gene matches: 12. This CDR3 comprises 19 residues. In DNA form, the CDR3 reads TGTGCCAGCAGCCAAGGAGCCCGGACAGGGGAGAGGTACCAAGAGACCCAGTACTTC. The encoded protein is CASSQGARTGERYQETQYF.

The chain has TRBV4-3 and TRBJ2-7; TRBD1 might be the D (5 bases). The CDR3 has 13 residues. The germline CDR1 and CDR2 sequences are LGHNA and YSLEER. The V gene lost 0 bases and the J gene lost 3 bases, with 6 bases spanning the gap. CDR3 amino acids: CASSQDQGYEQYF. CDR3 sequence (DNA): TGCGCCAGCAGCCAAGATCAGGGCTACGAGCAGTACTTC.

The chain joins TRBV28 to TRBJ2-3; 10 nucleotides line up with TRBD1. This CDR3 region has 15 residues. Germline V lookup: CDR1 MDHEN, CDR2 SYDVKM. V shed 11 bases, J shed 3 bases, and the junction held 11 bases outside the gene matches. The CDR3 nucleotides read TGTGCCTCTTCGGTGGGGACAGGGGTTACAGATACGCAGTATTTT. Protein sequence: CASSVGTGVTDTQYF.

The genes are TRBV7-2 and TRBJ1-5; D may be TRBD1 (5 bases). Germline V gene lookup returns CDR1 SGHTA and CDR2 FQGNSA. The CDR3 totals 15 residues. V lost 2 bases to trimming and J lost 3 bases, with 11 bases between them. CDR3 DNA: TGTGCCAGCAGCTTAAGCGGGGGAGCCAATCAGCCCCAGCATTTT. The encoded protein is CASSLSGGANQPQHF.

As DNA, the CDR3 is TGTGCCAGCAGTGTCTACGACAGGGAGGTGGGTGGCTACACCTTC. This encodes CASSVYDREVGGYTF. This chain joins TRBV28 and TRBJ1-2; 7 bases agree with TRBD1. The germline V gene has CDR1 MDHEN and CDR2 SYDVKM. Germline trimming cut 5 bases from V and 7 bases from J; bases unmatched to any gene: 13. This CDR3 contains 15 residues.

V gene TRBV29-1 combines with J gene TRBJ2-5, with 9 bases identical to TRBD2. From germline, CDR1 is SQVTM and CDR2 ANQGSEA. CDR3 length equals 14 residues. V trimming: 2 bases; J trimming: 2 bases; junction bases outside the gene matches: 3. CDR3 bases: TGCAGCGTTGAATTAGCGGGGGTACAAGAGACCCAGTACTTC. Encoded protein: CSVELAGVQETQYF.

The chain combines TRBV30 with TRBJ2-7; the D gene is possibly TRBD2 (6 bases). The germline V gene has CDR1 GTSNPN and CDR2 SVGIG (reference sequence). Trimming shortened V by 4 bases and J by 6 bases, and 13 bases separated the two germline ends. This CDR3 is built from 12 residues. The CDR3 region is CAWTVEGGEQYF. The CDR3 DNA is TGTGCCTGGACCGTGGAGGGAGGCGAGCAGTACTTC. Filled out from reference TRBV30 and TRBJ2-7, the complete variable domain reads SQTIHQWPATLVQPVGSPLSLECTVEGTSNPNLYWYRQAAGRGLQLLFYSVGIGQISSEVPQNLSASRPQDRQFILSSKKLLLSDSGFYLCAWTVEGGEQYFGPGTRLTVT.

The V call is TRBV6-5, the J call TRBJ2-1; the match to TRBD2 covers 12 bases. CDR1 is MNHEY, CDR2 SVGAGI, per germline. The CDR3 is 16 residues long. Trimming at V came to 4 bases and at J to 7 bases, leaving 8 bases not matched to a gene. The CDR3 spells CASSSWTSGAPNEQFF. CDR3 DNA: TGTGCCAGCAGTTCCTGGACTAGCGGGGCGCCAAATGAGCAGTTCTTC.

The chain carries TRBV5-1 and TRBJ1-1; TRBD1 agrees at 7 bases. Germline V lookup: CDR1 SGHRS, CDR2 YFSETQ. The trim removed 4 bases at V and 8 bases at J, leaving 8 bases unmatched. This CDR3 region has 13 residues. The CDR3 loop reads CASSNGQASEAFF. The CDR3 DNA is TGCGCCAGCAGCAACGGACAGGCCTCCGAAGCTTTCTTT.